The clone carrying this T cell receptor (beta chain) came up a few times. Its antigen is unknown. The source of the sample is a study of CD8 T cells in ankylosing spondylitis. MiXCR, run by TCRdb on the 5' RACE reads, gives a single entry per CDR3 protein. The sample records about 540,000 distinct CDR3 sequences, about 12% being singletons. Regarding the study as a whole: Disease-linked clones reportedly concentrated significantly in matched ankylosing spondylitis synovial fluid. A TCR beta motif made of fewer than ten highly homologous variants seemed typical of ankylosing spondylitis blood.

The germline CDR1 and CDR2 sequences are ENHRY and SYGVKD. Between the trimmed V and J ends, which lost 5 bases and 7 bases, there was a span of 18 bases. The CDR3 spans 14 residues. The J gene is TRBJ2-7, the V gene TRBV10-3, with D perhaps matching TRBD2 (6 bases). The sequence came from a male donor with ankylosing spondylitis. Source material: blood, either unsorted or a sorted T cell fraction (not recorded which). Here the CDR3 reads CAISSTTRETEQYF. The CDR3 DNA reads TGTGCCATCAGTTCAACCACCCGGGAGACGGAGCAGTACTTC.